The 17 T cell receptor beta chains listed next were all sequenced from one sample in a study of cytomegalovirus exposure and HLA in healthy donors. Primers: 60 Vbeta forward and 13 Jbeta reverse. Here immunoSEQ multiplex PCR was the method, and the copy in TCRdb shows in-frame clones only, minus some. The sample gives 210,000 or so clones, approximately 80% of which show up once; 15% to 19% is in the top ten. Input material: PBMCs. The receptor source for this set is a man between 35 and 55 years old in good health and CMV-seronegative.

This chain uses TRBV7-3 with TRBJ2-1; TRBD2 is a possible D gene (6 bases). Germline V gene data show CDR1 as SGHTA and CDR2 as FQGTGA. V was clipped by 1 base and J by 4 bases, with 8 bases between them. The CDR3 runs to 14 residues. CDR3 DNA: TGTGCCAGCAGCTTAAAACGGGAGTACAATGAGCAGTTCTTC. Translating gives CASSLKREYNEQFF.

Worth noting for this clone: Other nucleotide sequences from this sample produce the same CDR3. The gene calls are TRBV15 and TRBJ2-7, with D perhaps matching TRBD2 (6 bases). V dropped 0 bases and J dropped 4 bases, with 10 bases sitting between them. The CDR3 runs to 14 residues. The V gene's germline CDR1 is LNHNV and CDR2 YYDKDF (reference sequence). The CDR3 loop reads CATSRDLGGYEQYF. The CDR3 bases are TGTGCCACCAGCAGAGATCTGGGGGGATACGAGCAGTACTTC.

CDR3 residues: CAISLAGTGNSPLHF. Written as DNA, the CDR3 is TGTGCCATCAGTTTGGCCGGGACAGGGAATTCACCCCTCCACTTT. The V and J genes are TRBV10-3 and TRBJ1-6, with 9 bases identical to TRBD1. The CDR3 consists of 15 residues. Germline CDR1 reads ENHRY; CDR2 reads SYGVKD. The J segment lost 7 bases and the V segment lost 5 bases, leaving 6 bases of the junction unmatched.

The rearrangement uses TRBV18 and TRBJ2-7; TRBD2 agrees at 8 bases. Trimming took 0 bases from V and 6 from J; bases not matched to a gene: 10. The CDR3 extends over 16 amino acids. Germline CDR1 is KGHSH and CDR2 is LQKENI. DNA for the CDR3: TGTGCCAGCTCACCACCGAACGGGAGGGACGTGGGCGAGCAGTACTTC. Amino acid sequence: CASSPPNGRDVGEQYF.

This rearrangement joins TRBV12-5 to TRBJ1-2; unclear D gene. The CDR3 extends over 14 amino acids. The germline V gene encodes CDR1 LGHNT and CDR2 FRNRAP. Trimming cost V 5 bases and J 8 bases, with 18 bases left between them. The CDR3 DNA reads TGTGCTAGTGGTCTGACTCAAACAAAAGGAGGCTACACCTTC. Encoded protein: CASGLTQTKGGYTF.

The CDR3 protein is CASSGDRGGGETQYF. DNA for the CDR3: TGTGCCAGCAGTGGCGACAGGGGAGGAGGCGAGACCCAGTACTTC. This chain uses TRBV2 with TRBJ2-5, with 8 bases matching TRBD1. From germline, CDR1 is SNHLY and CDR2 FYNNEI. CDR3 length: 15 amino acids. Losses at the gene ends were 4 bases for V and 5 bases for J; bases not matched to a gene: 9.

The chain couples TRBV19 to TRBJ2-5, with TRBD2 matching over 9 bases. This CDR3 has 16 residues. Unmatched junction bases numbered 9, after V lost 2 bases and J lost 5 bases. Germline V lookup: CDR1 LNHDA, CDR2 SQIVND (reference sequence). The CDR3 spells CASSIKVSGGWETQYF. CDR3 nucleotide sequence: TGTGCCAGTAGTATAAAAGTCAGCGGGGGGTGGGAGACCCAGTACTTC. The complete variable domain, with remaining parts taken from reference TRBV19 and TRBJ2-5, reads DGGITQSPKYLFRKEGQNVTLSCEQNLNHDAMYWYRQDPGQGLRLIYYSQIVNDFQKGDIAEGYSVSREKKESFPLTVTSAQKNPTAFYLCASSIKVSGGWETQYFGPGTRLLVL.

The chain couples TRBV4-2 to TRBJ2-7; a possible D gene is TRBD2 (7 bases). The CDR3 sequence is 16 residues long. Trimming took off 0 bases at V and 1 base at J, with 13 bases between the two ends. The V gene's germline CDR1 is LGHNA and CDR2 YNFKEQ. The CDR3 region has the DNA TGTGCCAGCAGCCAAGAGAGGGGGGGGGCATCCTACGAGCAGTACTTC. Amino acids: CASSQERGGASYEQYF.

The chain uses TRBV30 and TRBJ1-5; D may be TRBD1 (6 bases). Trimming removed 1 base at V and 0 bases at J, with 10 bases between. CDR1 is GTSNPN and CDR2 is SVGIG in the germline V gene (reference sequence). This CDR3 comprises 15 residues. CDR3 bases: TGTGCCTGGAGTGCCAACAGGGCTAGCAATCAGCCCCAGCATTTT. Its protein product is CAWSANRASNQPQHF.

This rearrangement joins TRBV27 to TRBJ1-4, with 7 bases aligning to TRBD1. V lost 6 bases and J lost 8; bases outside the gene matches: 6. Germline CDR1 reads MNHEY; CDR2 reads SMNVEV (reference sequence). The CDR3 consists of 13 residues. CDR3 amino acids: CASRPRGNEKLFF. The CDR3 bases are TGTGCCAGCAGACCCAGGGGGAACGAAAAACTGTTTTTT.

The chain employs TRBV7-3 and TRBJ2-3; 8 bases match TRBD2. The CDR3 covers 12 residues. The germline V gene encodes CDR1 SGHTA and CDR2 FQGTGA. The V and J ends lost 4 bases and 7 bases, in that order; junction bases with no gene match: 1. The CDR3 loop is CASSSGGNTQYF. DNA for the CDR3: TGTGCCAGCAGCTCGGGAGGGAATACGCAGTATTTT.

The DNA for the CDR3 is TGTGCCACCAGCATACAGGGGGCGACGGGCGAGCAGTACTTC. Its protein is CATSIQGATGEQYF. The J gene is TRBJ2-7, the V gene TRBV15, with 9 nucleotides matching TRBD1. Trimming cost V 4 bases and J 6 bases; bases outside gene matches: 7. Germline values: CDR1 LNHNV, CDR2 YYDKDF (reference sequence). This CDR3 is built from 14 residues.

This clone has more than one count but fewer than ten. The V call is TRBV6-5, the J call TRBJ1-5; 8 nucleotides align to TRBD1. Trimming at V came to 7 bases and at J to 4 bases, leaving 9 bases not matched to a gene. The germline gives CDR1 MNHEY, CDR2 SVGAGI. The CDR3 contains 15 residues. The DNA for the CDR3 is TGTGCCAGCAACCCACGGACAGGGCCAAATCAGCCCCAGCATTTT. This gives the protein CASNPRTGPNQPQHF.

CDR3 DNA: TGTGCCAGCAGCTTCAGACTAGCGGGAGCGGGAGAGCAGTACTTC. Residues: CASSFRLAGAGEQYF. This chain uses TRBV27 with TRBJ2-7; 12 nucleotides match TRBD2. This CDR3 has 15 amino acids. Germline trimming cut 6 bases from V and 7 bases from J; bases unmatched to any gene: 10. In germline, CDR1 is MNHEY, CDR2 SMNVEV (reference sequence).

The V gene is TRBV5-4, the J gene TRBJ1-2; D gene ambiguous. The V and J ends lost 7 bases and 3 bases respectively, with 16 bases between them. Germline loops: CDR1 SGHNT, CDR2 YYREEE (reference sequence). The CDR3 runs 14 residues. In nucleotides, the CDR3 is TGTGCCAGCCACTCTCCCGAAGAGGACTATGGCTACACCTTC. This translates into CASHSPEEDYGYTF.

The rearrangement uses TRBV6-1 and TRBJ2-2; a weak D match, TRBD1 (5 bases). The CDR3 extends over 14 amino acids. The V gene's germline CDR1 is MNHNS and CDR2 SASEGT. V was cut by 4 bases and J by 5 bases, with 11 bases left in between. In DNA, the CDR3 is TGTGCCAGCAGTGCTGACAGAATTACCGGGGAGCTGTTTTTT. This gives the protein CASSADRITGELFF.

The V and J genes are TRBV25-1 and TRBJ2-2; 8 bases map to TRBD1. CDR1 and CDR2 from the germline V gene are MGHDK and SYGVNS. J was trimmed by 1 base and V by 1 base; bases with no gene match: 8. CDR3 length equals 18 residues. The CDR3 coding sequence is TGTGCCAGCAGTGAATTGGGGTTAGGGACAGGGAACACCGGGGAGCTGTTTTTT. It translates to CASSELGLGTGNTGELFF.